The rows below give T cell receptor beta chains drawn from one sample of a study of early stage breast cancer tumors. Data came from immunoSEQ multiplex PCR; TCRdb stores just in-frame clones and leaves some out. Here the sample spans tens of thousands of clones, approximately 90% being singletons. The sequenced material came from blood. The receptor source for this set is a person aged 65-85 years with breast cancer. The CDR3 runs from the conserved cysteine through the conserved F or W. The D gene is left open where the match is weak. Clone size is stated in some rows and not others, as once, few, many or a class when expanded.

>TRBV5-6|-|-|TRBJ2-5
TGTGCCAGCAGCCGGCTAGCAGGTCGGAGAGAGACCCAGTACTTC
CASSRLAGRRETQYF
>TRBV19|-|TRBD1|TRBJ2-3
TGTGCCAGTAGTATGCCCCGGGACAGGGGAAGCACAGATACGCAGTATTTT
CASSMPRDRGSTDTQYF
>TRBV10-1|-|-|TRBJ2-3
TGCGCCAGCAGTGAGTCCCGGGGTGGAACCGATACGCAGTATTTT
CASSESRGGTDTQYF
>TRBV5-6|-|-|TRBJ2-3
TGTGCCAGCAGCTTGGCCGCAGGGGCCCCCACAGATACGCAGTATTTT
CASSLAAGAPTDTQYF
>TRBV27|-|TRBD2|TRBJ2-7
TGTGCCAGCAGTTTGTACGGGAGGGCCCCCTACGAGCAGTACTTC
CASSLYGRAPYEQYF
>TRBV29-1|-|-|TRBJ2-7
TGCAGTTATAAGACAGTGAGGTCCTACGAGCAGTACTTC
CSYKTVRSYEQYF
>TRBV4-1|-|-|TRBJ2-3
TGCGCCAGCAGCCCCCCAGGAGATACGCAGTATTTT
CASSPPGDTQYF
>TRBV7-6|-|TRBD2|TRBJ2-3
TGTGCCAGCAGCCCCAGATCTAGCGGGAGCACAGATACGCAGTATTTT
CASSPRSSGSTDTQYF
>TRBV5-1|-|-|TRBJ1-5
TGCGCCAGCAGCTTGACAGGGTACGATCAGCCCCAGCATTTT
CASSLTGYDQPQHF
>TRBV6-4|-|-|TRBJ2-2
TGTGCCAGCAGTTCGGCCGTCCGGGCGGGCGGGGAGCTGTTTTTT
CASSSAVRAGGELFF
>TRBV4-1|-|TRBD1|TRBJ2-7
TGCGCCAGCAGCCAATTTCCGGGACAGGGGGCTGGCGAGCAGTACTTC
CASSQFPGQGAGEQYF
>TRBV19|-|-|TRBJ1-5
TGTGCCAGTAGTGTCCAGGGCAATCAGCCCCAGCATTTT
CASSVQGNQPQHF
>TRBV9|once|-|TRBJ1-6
TGTGCCAGCAGCCCAATAGGGGGTCCCGTCGGGAATTCACCCCTCCACTTT
CASSPIGGPVGNSPLHF
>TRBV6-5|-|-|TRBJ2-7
TGTGCCAGCAGTTACGTGGCAGGGGGACTCTACGAGCAGTACTTC
CASSYVAGGLYEQYF